The clone carrying this T cell receptor beta chain was detected a few times. Its matching antigen is unknown. The data belong to a study of cytomegalovirus exposure and HLA in healthy donors. The PCR was carried out with 60 Vbeta primers and 13 Jbeta primers. Clones were sequenced by immunoSEQ multiplex PCR, and TCRdb holds only the in-frame ones, with some missing. The profile shows around 150,000 clones, 80% of them singletons. This CDR3 spans 12 amino acids. Deletions cut 5 bases from V and 6 bases from J, with 10 bases between. Germline V gives CDR1 LNHDA, CDR2 SQIVND (reference sequence). Broader study findings: As immune exposure information, only CMV serostatus was available. Per a later analysis, HLA-associated TCR beta chains showed more clonal expansion than other, equally common TCR beta chains.

The material sequenced was PBMCs. This sequence was found in a man between 18 and 35 years old in good health and CMV-seropositive. The rearrangement uses TRBV19 and TRBJ1-2, with a tentative D call TRBD1 (5 bases). The chain's CDR3 is CASSQGLDGYTF. CDR3 in DNA: TGTGCCAGTAGTCAGGGATTGGATGGCTACACCTTC.